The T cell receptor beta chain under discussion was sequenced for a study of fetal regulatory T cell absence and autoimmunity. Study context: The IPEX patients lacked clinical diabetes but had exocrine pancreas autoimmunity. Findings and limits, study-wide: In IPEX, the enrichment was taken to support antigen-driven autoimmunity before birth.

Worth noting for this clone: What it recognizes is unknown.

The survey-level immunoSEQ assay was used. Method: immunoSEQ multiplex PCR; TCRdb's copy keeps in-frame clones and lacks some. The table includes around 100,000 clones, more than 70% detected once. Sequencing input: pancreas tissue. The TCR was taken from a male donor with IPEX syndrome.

This chain's CDR3 is CASSLMGGVGETQYF. The CDR3 region has the DNA TGTGCCAGCAGCCTCATGGGGGGGGTAGGGGAGACCCAGTACTTC. This chain joins TRBV27 and TRBJ2-5; 7 bases align to TRBD2. This CDR3 spans 15 amino acids. CDR1 is MNHEY and CDR2 is SMNVEV in the germline V gene (reference sequence). V lost 6 bases, J lost 5 bases, and 12 bases stayed unmatched.